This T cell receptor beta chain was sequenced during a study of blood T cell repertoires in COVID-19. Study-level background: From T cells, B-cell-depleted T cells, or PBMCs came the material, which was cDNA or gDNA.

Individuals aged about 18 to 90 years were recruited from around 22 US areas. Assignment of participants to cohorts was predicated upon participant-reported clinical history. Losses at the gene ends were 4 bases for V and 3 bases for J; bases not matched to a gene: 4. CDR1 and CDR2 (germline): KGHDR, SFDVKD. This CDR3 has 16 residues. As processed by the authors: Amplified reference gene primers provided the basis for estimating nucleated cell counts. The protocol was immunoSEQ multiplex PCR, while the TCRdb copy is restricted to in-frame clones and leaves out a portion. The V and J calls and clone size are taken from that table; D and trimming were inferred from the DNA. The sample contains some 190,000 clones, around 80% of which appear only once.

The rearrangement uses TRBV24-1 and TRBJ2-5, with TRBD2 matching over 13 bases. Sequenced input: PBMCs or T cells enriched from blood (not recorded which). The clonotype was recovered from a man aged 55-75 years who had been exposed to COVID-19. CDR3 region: CATSDGGLAGEETQYF. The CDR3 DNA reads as TGTGCCACCAGTGACGGTGGACTAGCGGGAGAAGAGACCCAGTACTTC.